The clone carrying this T cell receptor (beta chain) has more than one count but fewer than ten. Its specificity is not known. The sample belongs to a study of response to subunit inactivated influenza vaccine. General observations from the study: Authors suggested each seasonal influenza vaccination recruits few new T cells.

In TCRdb, the RT-PCR reads were re-called with MiXCR into one record per CDR3 protein. The profile shows 500,000 to 600,000 distinct CDR3 sequences, about 15% of them singletons. The CDR3 is 13 amino acids. V lost 5 bases to trimming and J lost 8 bases, with 12 bases between them. Germline V CDR1 and CDR2: SGHTA, FQGTGA. This clonotype originated in a man aged 45-69 years who received an inactivated influenza vaccine. The chain combines TRBV7-3 with TRBJ1-4; TRBD1 might be the D (5 bases). This specimen was CD4+ T cells sorted from PBMCs, taken 23 to 25 months after vaccination. The DNA of the CDR3 is TGTGCCAGCAGCACGAAGAGGGGAGAAAAACTGTTTTTT. Translated: CASSTKRGEKLFF. The full variable domain, completed using reference TRBV7-3 and TRBJ1-4, is GAGVSQTPSNKVTEKGKYVELRCDPISGHTALYWYRQSLGQGPEFLIYFQGTGAADDSGLPNDRFFAVRPEGSVSTLKIQRTERGDSAVYLCASSTKRGEKLFFGSGTQLSVL.